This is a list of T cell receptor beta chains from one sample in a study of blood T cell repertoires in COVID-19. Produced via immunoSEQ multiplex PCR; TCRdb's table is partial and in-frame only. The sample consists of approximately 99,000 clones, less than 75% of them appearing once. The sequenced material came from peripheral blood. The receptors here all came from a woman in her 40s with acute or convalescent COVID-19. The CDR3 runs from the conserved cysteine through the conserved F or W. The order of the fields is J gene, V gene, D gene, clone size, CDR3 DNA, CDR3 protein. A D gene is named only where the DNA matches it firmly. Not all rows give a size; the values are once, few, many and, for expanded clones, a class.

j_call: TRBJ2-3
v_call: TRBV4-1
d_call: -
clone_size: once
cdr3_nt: TGCGCCAGCAGCCAAGATCTTTATAAATCTCGGAGCACAGATACGCAGTATTTT
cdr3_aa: CASSQDLYKSRSTDTQYF

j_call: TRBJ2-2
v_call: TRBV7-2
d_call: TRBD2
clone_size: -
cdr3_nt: TGTGCCAGCCTCATGTCGGGACTAGGGAACACCGGGGAGCTGTTTTTT
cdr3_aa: CASLMSGLGNTGELFF

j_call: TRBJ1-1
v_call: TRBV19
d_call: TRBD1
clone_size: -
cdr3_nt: TGTGCCTCCGGGACAGGCAGGCATGGCCAGCAAGCTTTCTTT
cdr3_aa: CASGTGRHGQQAFF

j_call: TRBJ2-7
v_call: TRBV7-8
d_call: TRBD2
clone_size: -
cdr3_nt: TGTGCCAGCAGCCTAATAGAAGGACTAGCGGGAAAAAAGGGCTACGAGCAGTACTTC
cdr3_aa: CASSLIEGLAGKKGYEQYF

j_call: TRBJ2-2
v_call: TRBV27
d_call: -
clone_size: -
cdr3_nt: TGTGCCAGCAGTTTTGAGTTGAACACCGGGGAGCTGTTTTTT
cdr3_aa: CASSFELNTGELFF

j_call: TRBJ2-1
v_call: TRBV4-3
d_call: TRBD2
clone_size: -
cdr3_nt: TGCGCCAGCAGCCAAGACCCGGGGGGCAATGAGCAGTTCTTC
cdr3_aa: CASSQDPGGNEQFF

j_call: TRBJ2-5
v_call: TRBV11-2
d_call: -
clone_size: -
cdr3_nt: TGTGCCAGCAGCTTAGGTGCACGGACTGGCCGGGGCCAAGAGACCCAGTACTTC
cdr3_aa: CASSLGARTGRGQETQYF

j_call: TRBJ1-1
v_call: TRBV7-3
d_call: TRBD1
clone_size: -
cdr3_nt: TGTGCCAGCAGCCAGCAGGGGGCCACTGAAGCTTTCTTT
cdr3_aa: CASSQQGATEAFF

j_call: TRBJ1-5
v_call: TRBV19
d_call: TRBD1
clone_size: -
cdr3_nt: TGTGCCAGCGTCCGGGACAGACGTGAGGTTGGCAATCAGCCCCAGCATTTT
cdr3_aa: CASVRDRREVGNQPQHF

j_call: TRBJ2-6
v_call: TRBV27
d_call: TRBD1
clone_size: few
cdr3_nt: TGTGCCAGCAGTTACGGAACAGGGGCGTTGGGGGCCAACGTCCTGACTTTC
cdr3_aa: CASSYGTGALGANVLTF

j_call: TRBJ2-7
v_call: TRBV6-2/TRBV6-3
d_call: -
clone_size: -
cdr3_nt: TGTGCCAGCAGTTACTCCCGAGGACAGTTACGGCAGTACTTC
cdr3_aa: CASSYSRGQLRQYF

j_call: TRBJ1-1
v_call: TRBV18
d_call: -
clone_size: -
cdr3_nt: TGTGCCAGCTCACTAGGGGAAACTGAAGCTTTCTTT
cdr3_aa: CASSLGETEAFF

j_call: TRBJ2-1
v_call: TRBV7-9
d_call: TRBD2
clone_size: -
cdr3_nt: TGTGCCAGCAGCCGGACTAGCGGGGAGGATGAGCAGTTCTTC
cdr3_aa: CASSRTSGEDEQFF

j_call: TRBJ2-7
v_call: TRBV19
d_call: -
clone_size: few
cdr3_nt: TGTGCCAGTAGTAGAGGGAGCCGGGACTACGAGCAGTACTTC
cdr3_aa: CASSRGSRDYEQYF

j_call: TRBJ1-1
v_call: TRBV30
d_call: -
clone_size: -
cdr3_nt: TGTGCCTGGATGAAGGGGCTGGTAGCTTGGTCTGAAGCTTTCTTT
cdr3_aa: CAWMKGLVAWSEAFF

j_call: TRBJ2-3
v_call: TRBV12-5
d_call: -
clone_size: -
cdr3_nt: TGTGCTAGTGGTTTGGGGGGGGACACAGATACGCAGTATTTT
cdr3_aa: CASGLGGDTDTQYF

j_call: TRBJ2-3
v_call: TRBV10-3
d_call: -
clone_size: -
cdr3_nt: TGTGCCATCAGTGAAGGGGGGGGGCGCACAGATACGCAGTATTTT
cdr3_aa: CAISEGGGRTDTQYF

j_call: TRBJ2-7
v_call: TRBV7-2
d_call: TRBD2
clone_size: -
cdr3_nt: TGTGCCAGCGGGACTAGCGGTGGCTACGAGCAGTACTTC
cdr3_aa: CASGTSGGYEQYF

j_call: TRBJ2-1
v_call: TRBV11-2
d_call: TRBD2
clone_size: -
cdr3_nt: TGTGCCAGCAGCTCGGTCGGAGCGGGGGCCTACAATGAGCAGTTCTTC
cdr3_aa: CASSSVGAGAYNEQFF

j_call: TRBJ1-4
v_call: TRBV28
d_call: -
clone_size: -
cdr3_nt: TGTGCCAGCAGCCAACACGACAGTGGTGAAAAACTGTTTTTT
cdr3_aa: CASSQHDSGEKLFF

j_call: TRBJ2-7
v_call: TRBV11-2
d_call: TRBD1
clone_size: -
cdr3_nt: TGTGCCAGCAGCTTAGGGACAGGGAGTTTAGAGCGATACGAGCAGTACTTC
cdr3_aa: CASSLGTGSLERYEQYF

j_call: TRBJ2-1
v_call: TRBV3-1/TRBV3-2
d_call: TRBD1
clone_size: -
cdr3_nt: TGTGCCAGCAGCCAAAGCCTGACGGGGGACAGGGACTACAATGAGCAGTTCTTC
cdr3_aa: CASSQSLTGDRDYNEQFF

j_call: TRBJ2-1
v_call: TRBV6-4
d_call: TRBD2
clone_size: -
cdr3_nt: TGTGCCAGCAGTGCCGGGACTAGCGGGGGGGCCAATGAGCAGTTCTTC
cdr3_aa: CASSAGTSGGANEQFF

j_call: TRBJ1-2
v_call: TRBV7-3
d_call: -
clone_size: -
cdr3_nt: TGTGCCAGCAGCCCTAAAACAGGGTCGGGCTACACCTTC
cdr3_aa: CASSPKTGSGYTF

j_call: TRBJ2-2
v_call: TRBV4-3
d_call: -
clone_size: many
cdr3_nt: TGCGCCAGCAGCCAAGACAGGCGGGTCGGGGAGCTGTTTTTT
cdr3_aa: CASSQDRRVGELFF

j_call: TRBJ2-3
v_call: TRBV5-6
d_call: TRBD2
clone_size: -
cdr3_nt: TGTGCCAGCAGCCCACGGACTAGCGGGGGGCGCACAGATACGCAGTATTTT
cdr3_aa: CASSPRTSGGRTDTQYF

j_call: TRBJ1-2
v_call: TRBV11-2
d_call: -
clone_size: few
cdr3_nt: TGTGCCAGCAGCTGGGCCTTGGGGGCTTTGGGCTACACCTTC
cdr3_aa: CASSWALGALGYTF

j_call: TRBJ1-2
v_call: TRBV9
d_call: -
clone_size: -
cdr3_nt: TGTGCCAGCAGCAAGAGCGGGCAGGTTCGCTATGGCTACACCTTC
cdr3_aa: CASSKSGQVRYGYTF

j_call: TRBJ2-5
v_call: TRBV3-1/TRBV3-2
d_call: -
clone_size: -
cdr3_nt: TGTGCCAGCAGCCAATGGCAGACCCAGTACTTC
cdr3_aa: CASSQWQTQYF

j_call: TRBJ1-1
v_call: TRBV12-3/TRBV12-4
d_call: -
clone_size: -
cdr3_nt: TGTGCCAGCGGAGGGACGGAGAACACTGAAGCTTTCTTT
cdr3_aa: CASGGTENTEAFF

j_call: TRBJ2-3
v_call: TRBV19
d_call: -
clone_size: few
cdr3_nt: TGTGCCAGCGGGGGTTACAGCACAGATACGCAGTATTTT
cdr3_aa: CASGGYSTDTQYF

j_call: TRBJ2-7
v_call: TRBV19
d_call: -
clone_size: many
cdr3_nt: TGTGCCAGTAGTATGCCAGGGGTTTCCTACGAGCAGTACTTC
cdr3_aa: CASSMPGVSYEQYF

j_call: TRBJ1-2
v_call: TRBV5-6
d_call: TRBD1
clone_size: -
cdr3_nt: TGTGCCAGCAGCTACGGGCAGGGGGCGCTTGGCTACACCTTC
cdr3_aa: CASSYGQGALGYTF

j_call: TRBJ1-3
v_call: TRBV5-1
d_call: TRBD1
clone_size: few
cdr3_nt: TGCGCCAGCAGCGGGGGGACAGGGGTCGGAAACACCATATATTTT
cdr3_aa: CASSGGTGVGNTIYF

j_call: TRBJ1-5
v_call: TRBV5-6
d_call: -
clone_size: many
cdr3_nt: TGTGCCAGCAGCCGCTGGGGGGGCAATCAGCCCCAGCATTTT
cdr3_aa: CASSRWGGNQPQHF

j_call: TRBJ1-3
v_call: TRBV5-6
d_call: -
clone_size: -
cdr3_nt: TGTGCCAGCAGCTCCGGGAGGGTCGGCTCTGGAAACACCATATATTTT
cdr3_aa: CASSSGRVGSGNTIYF

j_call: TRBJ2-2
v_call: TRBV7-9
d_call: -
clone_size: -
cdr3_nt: TGTGCCAGCAGCCCGTCGTCGAACACCGGGGAGCTGTTTTTT
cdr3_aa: CASSPSSNTGELFF

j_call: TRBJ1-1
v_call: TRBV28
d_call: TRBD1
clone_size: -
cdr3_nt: TGTGCCAGCAGTTTCCCGGGACAGGGACGAGCTTTCTTT
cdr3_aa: CASSFPGQGRAFF

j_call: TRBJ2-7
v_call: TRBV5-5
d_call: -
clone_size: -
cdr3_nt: TGTGCCAGCACGGGTCGGACCTACGAGCAGTACTTC
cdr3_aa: CASTGRTYEQYF

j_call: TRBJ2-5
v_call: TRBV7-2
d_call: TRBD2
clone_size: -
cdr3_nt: TGTGCCAGCAGCTCAGGACTAGTTGAGACCCAGTACTTC
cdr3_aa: CASSSGLVETQYF

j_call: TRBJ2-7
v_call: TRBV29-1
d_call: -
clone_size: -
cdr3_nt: TGCAGCGTTGACAAACAGGGAGTCCCCTACGAGCAGTACTTC
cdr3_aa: CSVDKQGVPYEQYF

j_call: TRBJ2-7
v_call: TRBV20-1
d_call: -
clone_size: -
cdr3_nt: TGCAGTGCTATTTCGTACGAGCAGTACTTC
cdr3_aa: CSAISYEQYF

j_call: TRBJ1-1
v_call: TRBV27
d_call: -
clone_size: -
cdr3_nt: TGTGCCAGCGCCCCAGGCAGCAACACTGAAGCTTTCTTT
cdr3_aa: CASAPGSNTEAFF

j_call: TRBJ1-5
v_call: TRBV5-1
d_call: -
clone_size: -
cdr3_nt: TGCGCCAGCAGCTTGGGGGAGGGGGGACAGCCCCAGCATTTT
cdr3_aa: CASSLGEGGQPQHF

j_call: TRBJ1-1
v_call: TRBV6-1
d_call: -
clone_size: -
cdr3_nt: TGTGCCAGCAGCCCGTACATGAACACTGAAGCTTTCTTT
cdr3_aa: CASSPYMNTEAFF

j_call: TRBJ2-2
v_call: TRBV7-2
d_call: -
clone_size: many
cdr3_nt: TGTGCCAGCAGCACTCGGAACACCGGGGAGCTGTTTTTT
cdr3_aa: CASSTRNTGELFF

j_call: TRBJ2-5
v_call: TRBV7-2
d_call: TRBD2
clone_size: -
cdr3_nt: TGTGCCAGCAGCTTCACCCCGGGACTAGCGGGGGGGGCCCAGTACTTC
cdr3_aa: CASSFTPGLAGGAQYF

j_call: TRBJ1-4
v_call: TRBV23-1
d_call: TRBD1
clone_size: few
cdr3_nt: TGCGCCAGCAAAGGCCCAGGACAGGGGGGGCCAACTAATGAAAAACTGTTTTTT
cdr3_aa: CASKGPGQGGPTNEKLFF

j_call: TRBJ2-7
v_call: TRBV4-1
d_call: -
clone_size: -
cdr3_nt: TGCGCCAGCAGCCAAGGCCGAGATAAGACCTACGAGCAGTACTTC
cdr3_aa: CASSQGRDKTYEQYF

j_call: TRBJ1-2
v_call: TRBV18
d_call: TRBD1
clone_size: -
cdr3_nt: TGTGCCAGCTCACGAGGGACAGAATCCTCCTATGGCTACACCTTC
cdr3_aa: CASSRGTESSYGYTF

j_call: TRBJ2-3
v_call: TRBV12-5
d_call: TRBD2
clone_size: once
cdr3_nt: TGTGCTAGTGGTTTGGTACTTACTAGCGGGGGGCCAGGAGATACGCAGTATTTT
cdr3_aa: CASGLVLTSGGPGDTQYF

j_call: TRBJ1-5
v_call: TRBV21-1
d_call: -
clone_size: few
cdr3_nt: TGTGCCAGCAGCCGCCGAACTGATAGCAATCAGCCCCAGCATTTT
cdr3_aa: CASSRRTDSNQPQHF

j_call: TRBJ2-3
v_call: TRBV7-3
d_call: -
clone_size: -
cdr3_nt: TGTGCCAGCAGCCTCGGTACAGATACGCAGTATTTT
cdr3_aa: CASSLGTDTQYF

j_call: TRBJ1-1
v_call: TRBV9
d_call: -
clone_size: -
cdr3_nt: TGTGCCAGCAGCGCGGACATCTTCATGAACACTGAAGCTTTCTTT
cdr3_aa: CASSADIFMNTEAFF

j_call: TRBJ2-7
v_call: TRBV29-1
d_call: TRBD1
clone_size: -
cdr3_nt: TGCAGCGTTGGGGGGACAGGGGAGTACGAGCAGTACTTC
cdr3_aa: CSVGGTGEYEQYF

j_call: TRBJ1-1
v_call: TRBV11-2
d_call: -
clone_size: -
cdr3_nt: TGTGCCAGCAGCTTAGACAGGAACACTGAAGCTTTCTTT
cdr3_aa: CASSLDRNTEAFF